This is a list of T cell receptor beta chains from one sample in a study of blood T cell repertoires in COVID-19. Produced via immunoSEQ multiplex PCR; TCRdb's table is partial and in-frame only. The sample has around 250,000 clones; roughly four fifths are singletons. Sample: peripheral blood. These receptors were obtained from a woman under 30 with acute or convalescent COVID-19. The CDR3 runs from the conserved cysteine through the conserved F or W. Fields, in order: V gene, clone size, J gene, CDR3 protein. For some rows the clone size is stated as once, few or many, or as a class when expanded; others skip it.

TRBV2	-	TRBJ2-1	CASRGGMNEQFF
TRBV13	-	TRBJ2-6	CASSPEHSGANVLTF
TRBV3-1/TRBV3-2	-	TRBJ1-3	CASSLRRVDGNTIYF
TRBV28	-	TRBJ2-3	CASSLFGGRGDTQYF
TRBV28	-	TRBJ1-2	CASTTGGDGYGYTF
TRBV9	once	TRBJ1-4	CASSVVGEGEKLFF
TRBV12-3/TRBV12-4	-	TRBJ1-6	CASRIYKSSPLHF
TRBV12-3/TRBV12-4	-	TRBJ2-1	CASGGYSYNEQFF
TRBV15	few	TRBJ1-5	CATSRDTDRGSNQPQHF
TRBV6-5	-	TRBJ1-4	CASSPQGGGYEKLFF
TRBV7-9	few	TRBJ1-2	CASSRDRGRDYGYTF
TRBV28	-	TRBJ2-1	CASSSHRLVWQFF
TRBV10-3	-	TRBJ2-5	CAISPGLGASGRRGIQETQYF
TRBV29-1	-	TRBJ1-5	CSVALGTGGDQPQHF
TRBV28	-	TRBJ2-1	CASSSTGGKTGTRRGGGYNEQFF
TRBV7-8	-	TRBJ2-1	CASSTGQSSYNEQFF
TRBV18	-	TRBJ2-1	CASSPTDRLSYNEQFF
TRBV19	-	TRBJ2-7	CASSSHRTSGRTTYEQYF
TRBV5-6	-	TRBJ2-5	CASSRRQGVMKTQYF
TRBV28	-	TRBJ2-1	CASSPLGSSGRDYEQFF
TRBV7-2	few	TRBJ1-5	CASSLYQIRQGGQPQHF
TRBV28	-	TRBJ2-1	CASSFGGRNEQFF
TRBV29-1	once	TRBJ2-7	CSVEEGQSYEQYF
TRBV10-3	-	TRBJ1-4	CAISVGQGNEKLFF
TRBV19	-	TRBJ1-2	CASSIVGQASYGYTF
TRBV28	-	TRBJ2-1	CASSLGFGAGNYNEQFF
TRBV19	-	TRBJ2-2	CASSLRTGDTGELFF
TRBV14	-	TRBJ1-2	CASSPNRGYGYTF
TRBV5-1	-	TRBJ2-1	CASSTLGAEQFF
TRBV4-3	-	TRBJ2-2	CASSQWDREDGELFF
TRBV3-1/TRBV3-2	-	TRBJ2-6	CASSQATGSGANVLTF
TRBV4-1	-	TRBJ2-1	CASSDGQGINEQFF
TRBV28	-	TRBJ1-2	CASSLGGQRAPVFGYTF
TRBV2	-	TRBJ1-1	CASSPQHLTEAFF
TRBV28	-	TRBJ1-5	CASSLGGQGLKNSNQPQHF
TRBV5-1	-	TRBJ2-6	CASSLVGQGSGANVLTF
TRBV6-2/TRBV6-3	-	TRBJ2-3	CASSYPDRGRRTDTQYF
TRBV6-5	-	TRBJ1-6	CASSRSGTGNSPLHF
TRBV18	-	TRBJ2-7	CASSPMGGYEQYF